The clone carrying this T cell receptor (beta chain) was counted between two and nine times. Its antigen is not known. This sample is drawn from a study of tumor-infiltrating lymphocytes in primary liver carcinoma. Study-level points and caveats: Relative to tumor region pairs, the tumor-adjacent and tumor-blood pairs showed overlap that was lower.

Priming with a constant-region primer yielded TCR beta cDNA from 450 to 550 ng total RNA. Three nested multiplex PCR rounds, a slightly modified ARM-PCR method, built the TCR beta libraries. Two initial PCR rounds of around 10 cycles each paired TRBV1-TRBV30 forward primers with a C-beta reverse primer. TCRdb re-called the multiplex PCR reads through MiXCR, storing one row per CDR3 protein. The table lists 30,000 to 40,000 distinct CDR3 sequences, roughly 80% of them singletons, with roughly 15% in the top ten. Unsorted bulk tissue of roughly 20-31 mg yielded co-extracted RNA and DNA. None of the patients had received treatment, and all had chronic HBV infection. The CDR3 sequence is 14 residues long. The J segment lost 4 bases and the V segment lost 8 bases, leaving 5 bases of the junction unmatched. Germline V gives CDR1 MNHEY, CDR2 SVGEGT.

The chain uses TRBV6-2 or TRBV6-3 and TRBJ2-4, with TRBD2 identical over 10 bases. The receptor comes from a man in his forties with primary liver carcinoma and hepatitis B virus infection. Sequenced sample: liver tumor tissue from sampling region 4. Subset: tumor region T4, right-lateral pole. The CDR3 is CASALAGGKNIQYF. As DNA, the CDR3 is TGTGCCAGCGCATTAGCGGGAGGTAAAAACATTCAGTACTTC.